This is a list of T cell receptor beta chains from one sample in a study of a mutant IDH1 vaccine in newly diagnosed glioma. Libraries were prepared by immunoSEQ multiplex PCR; TCRdb keeps only in-frame clonotypes and omits some of them. The sample includes roughly 56,000 clones, over 70% of them seen just once. For these TCRs, the target antigens are not known. Here the sequenced sample was PBMCs, taken from a glioma patient whose treatment included an IDH1 peptide vaccine. All receptors come from a man aged 45-65 years with glioma. The CDR3 runs from the conserved cysteine through the conserved F or W. The D gene is left open where the match is weak. For some rows the clone size is stated as once, few or many, or as a class when expanded; others skip it.

j_call d_call v_call clone_size cdr3_aa cdr3_nt
TRBJ2-1 TRBD2 TRBV4-1 few CASSQGTSGGAATYNEQFF TGCGCCAGCAGCCAAGGCACTAGCGGGGGGGCCGCTACCTACAATGAGCAGTTCTTC
TRBJ2-2 TRBD2 TRBV27 . CASTSGGAGELFF TGTGCCAGCACCTCCGGGGGGGCCGGGGAGCTGTTTTTT
TRBJ1-5 . TRBV30 . CAWSPPTGRQPQHF TGTGCCTGGAGTCCCCCCACAGGGAGGCAGCCCCAGCATTTT
TRBJ2-7 . TRBV6-5 . CASRPGVALSYEQYF TGTGCCAGCAGACCCGGGGTAGCCCTCTCCTACGAGCAGTACTTC
TRBJ2-7 . TRBV7-6 . CASSLGKGVTYEQYF TGTGCCAGCAGTCTCGGGAAAGGGGTCACCTACGAGCAGTACTTC
TRBJ1-5 TRBD1 TRBV4-2 . CASSQTGDFNQPQHF TGTGCCAGCAGCCAGACAGGGGACTTCAATCAGCCCCAGCATTTT
TRBJ2-7 TRBD1 TRBV6-6 . CASSYSGQAMEQYF TGTGCCAGCAGTTACTCAGGACAGGCGATGGAGCAGTACTTC
TRBJ1-5 . TRBV9 once CASSADGVADQPQHF TGTGCCAGCAGCGCTGACGGCGTAGCCGATCAGCCCCAGCATTTT
TRBJ2-5 TRBD1 TRBV7-9 . CASSLAQGVDETQYF TGTGCCAGCAGCTTAGCGCAGGGGGTCGATGAGACCCAGTACTTC
TRBJ2-3 TRBD1 TRBV5-1 . CASSLGAQGGTDTQYF TGCGCCAGCAGCCTGGGGGCTCAGGGGGGCACAGATACGCAGTATTTT
TRBJ2-4 . TRBV10-3 . CAISESSPIGKNIQYF TGTGCCATCAGTGAGTCATCCCCGATAGGCAAAAACATTCAGTACTTC
TRBJ2-3 . TRBV9 . CASSYQGRRDTQYF TGTGCCAGCAGCTATCAGGGTCGGAGAGATACGCAGTATTTT
TRBJ2-2 TRBD2 TRBV6-5 . CASSYFKRGGAGELFF TGTGCCAGCAGTTACTTCAAGCGGGGGGGTGCCGGGGAGCTGTTTTTT
TRBJ1-5 . TRBV7-3 . CASSPQGGDQPQHF TGTGCCAGCAGCCCACAGGGCGGGGATCAGCCCCAGCATTTT
TRBJ2-6 . TRBV19 . CASSMAGTSSSGANVLTF TGTGCCAGTAGTATGGCCGGGACTTCCTCCTCTGGGGCCAACGTCCTGACTTTC
TRBJ1-6 . TRBV6-1 . CASGRGNSPLHF TGTGCCAGCGGGCGGGGGAATTCACCCCTCCACTTT
TRBJ1-2 . TRBV30 . CAWSVEANYGYTF TGTGCCTGGAGTGTGGAGGCGAACTATGGCTACACCTTC
TRBJ2-7 TRBD1 TRBV4-3 . CASSQYLSVGQEHYEQYF TGCGCCAGCAGCCAATACCTATCCGTTGGACAGGAACACTACGAGCAGTACTTC
TRBJ1-2 . TRBV6-5 . CASSLAASTGYTF TGTGCCAGCAGTTTGGCAGCCTCAACCGGCTACACCTTC
TRBJ1-3 . TRBV7-2 . CASSQPTERPSTIYF TGTGCCAGCAGCCAACCGACAGAGAGGCCCAGCACCATATATTTT
TRBJ2-7 TRBD1 TRBV7-9 . CASSPGQGTMHEQYF TGTGCCAGCAGCCCGGGACAGGGGACAATGCACGAGCAGTACTTC
TRBJ1-6 . TRBV10-1 . CASSATRDSPLHF TGCGCCAGCAGTGCAACAAGGGATTCACCCCTCCACTTT
TRBJ2-1 . TRBV6-5 . CATHGGSYNEQFF TGTGCCACCCATGGGGGGAGCTACAATGAGCAGTTCTTC
TRBJ1-3 TRBD1 TRBV6-6 . CASSSNRGNGGNTIYF TGTGCCAGCAGTTCGAACAGGGGAAACGGTGGAAACACCATATATTTT
TRBJ1-1 TRBD1 TRBV11-3 . CASSRQGTNTEAFF TGTGCCAGCAGCCGACAGGGGACGAACACTGAAGCTTTCTTT
TRBJ2-7 . TRBV18 . CASSPQPGSSYEQYF TGTGCCAGCTCACCTCAGCCAGGGAGCTCCTACGAGCAGTACTTC
TRBJ1-3 . TRBV9 . CASSVSVSGNTIYF TGTGCCAGCAGCGTTTCGGTTTCTGGAAACACCATATATTTT
TRBJ1-5 . TRBV4-1 few CASSQGVNQPQHF TGCGCCAGCAGCCAAGGGGTGAATCAGCCCCAGCATTTT
TRBJ1-4 . TRBV19 . CASSIAGVYAITATNEKLFF TGTGCCAGTAGTATAGCCGGGGTCTACGCTATAACTGCAACTAATGAAAAACTGTTTTTT
TRBJ1-1 . TRBV4-3 . CASSLGAGMELMNTEAFF TGCGCCAGCAGCCTTGGAGCCGGGATGGAACTCATGAACACTGAAGCTTTCTTT
TRBJ2-7 TRBD2 TRBV5-6 . CASSTLTSGGAEYEQYF TGTGCCAGCAGCACCTTGACTAGCGGGGGGGCCGAGTACGAGCAGTACTTC
TRBJ2-5 . TRBV5-1 medium-sized CASSLVGGQETQYF TGCGCCAGCAGCTTGGTGGGGGGCCAGGAGACCCAGTACTTC
TRBJ2-7 . TRBV5-1 . CASSPTKGKVYEQYF TGCGCCAGCAGTCCGACCAAGGGGAAGGTCTACGAGCAGTACTTC
TRBJ2-7 TRBD1 TRBV27 . CASSAGQGTYEQYF TGTGCCAGCAGTGCCGGACAGGGCACCTACGAGCAGTACTTC
TRBJ2-5 . TRBV30 . CAWSVNSRETQYF TGTGCCTGGAGTGTTAATTCAAGAGAGACCCAGTACTTC
TRBJ2-3 . TRBV5-4 . CASSFRRTRTDTQYF TGTGCCAGCAGCTTTAGGCGGACCCGCACAGATACGCAGTATTTT
TRBJ2-3 . TRBV2 . CASRGLTDTQYF TGTGCCAGCAGGGGACTCACAGATACGCAGTATTTT
TRBJ1-6 . TRBV27 few CASSLGGLYSPLHF TGTGCCAGCAGTTTGGGGGGATTATATTCACCCCTCCACTTT
TRBJ1-2 TRBD1 TRBV30 few CAWSVGRGRGGYTF TGTGCCTGGAGTGTAGGCAGGGGGCGAGGTGGCTACACCTTC
TRBJ2-2 . TRBV7-3 . CASTPDTTNTGELFF TGTGCCAGCACTCCGGACACCACGAACACCGGGGAGCTGTTTTTT
TRBJ2-7 TRBD1 TRBV7-9 . CASTIQGYEQYF TGTGCCAGCACCATACAGGGGTACGAGCAGTACTTC